This T cell receptor (beta chain) was identified in a study of T cells after yellow fever vaccination. Template switching with 5'RACE generated the TCR cDNA and added a universal primer site and UMIs. TCRdb ran MiXCR on the 5' RACE reads and lists one entry per CDR3 protein. Counted here are 550,000 or so distinct CDR3 sequences, roughly a fifth occurring once; the ten biggest clones make up 14%. The study, taken as a whole, reports: Most clones from primary vaccination were detected again post-booster (96% CD4, 88% CD8). The CD4 and CD8 compartments had a small share of their clonotypes in common.

The CDR3 extends over 15 amino acids. Germline V gene sequence: CDR1 SGHVS, CDR2 FQNEAQ. V was pared by 3 bases and J by 1 base, with 13 bases between. Note on this clonotype: Its antigen remains unknown.

This rearrangement joins TRBV7-8 to TRBJ2-7, with D perhaps TRBD1 or TRBD2 (5 bases each). The sequence was obtained from a young man who received the YFV17D yellow fever vaccine. The specimen was PBMCs, collected 15 days after the yellow fever booster vaccination. The CDR3 here is CASSFHRSGSYEQYF. DNA of the CDR3: TGTGCCAGCAGCTTCCACAGGAGCGGTTCCTACGAGCAGTACTTC.